These 8 T cell receptor beta chains came from one sample sequenced in a study of T cells in Graves' hyperthyroidism and ophthalmopathy (dated by TCRdb to the late 2010s). Library preparation used multiplex PCR. TCRdb shows the sequencer as Illumina HiSeq 2000. Amplification of TCR beta CDR3 regions was carried out from RNA transcripts. A first-round RT-PCR of the TCR CDR3 used the HTBI primer set with the Qiagen OneStep RT-PCR kit. TCRdb's own reprocessing of the public reads used fastp at Q25 and MiXCR and kept productive beta chains. Each record represents a unique CDR3 protein, reported with the most common genes and DNA among its rows. This sample gives a few hundred thousand distinct CDR3 sequences in total; about 14% of them show up just once. The ten largest make up around 20% of the sample. Input material: blood. These receptors all stem from a woman aged 25 to 45 with Graves' ophthalmopathy.

This clonotype was counted a few times. A much larger clone differs from this one at a single base, so this may be a read error. The chain has TRBV12-3 or TRBV12-4 and TRBJ1-1; a possible D gene is TRBD1 (5 bases). The CDR3 extends over 11 amino acids. V dropped 10 bases and J dropped 12 bases, with 18 bases sitting between them. The CDR3 sequence is CAIRAEGTTFF. DNA of the CDR3: TGTGCCATCAGGGCGGAGGGGACGACTTTCTTT.

This clonotype was picked up many times. The rearrangement links TRBV30 to TRBJ2-3; 8 bases fit TRBD1. The CDR3 length is 14 residues. Germline CDR1 GTSNPN, CDR2 SVGIG (reference sequence). After removal of 7 bases from V and 3 bases from J, the junction contained 9 bases not matched to a gene. The CDR3 sequence: CAYEDRVGTDTQYF. The CDR3 DNA reads as TGTGCCTACGAGGACAGGGTGGGTACAGATACGCAGTATTTT.

There are a few counts of this clonotype. V usage is TRBV5-1 and J usage is TRBJ2-2; D is unresolved. This CDR3 has 13 amino acids. CDR1 and CDR2 (germline): SGHRS, YFSETQ. V lost 5 bases and J 7 bases, leaving 12 bases between the germline ends. CDR3 in amino acids: CASRTVFNGELFF. In nucleotides, the CDR3 is TGCGCCAGCAGGACCGTGTTTAACGGGGAGCTGTTTTTT.

The table lists this clonotype with many counts. The chain joins TRBV28 to TRBJ1-2, with a weak D call TRBD1 (5 bases). The CDR3 covers 12 residues. Trimming pared 3 bases from V and 4 bases from J, leaving 6 bases between. CDR1 is MDHEN, CDR2 SYDVKM, per germline. CDR3 nucleotide sequence: TGTGCCAGCAGTTTCAGGGTCTATGGCTACACCTTC. The encoded protein is CASSFRVYGYTF.

The table lists this clonotype with a few counts. The chain has TRBV24-1 and TRBJ2-3; D possibly corresponds to TRBD2 (5 bases). CDR1 and CDR2 from the germline V gene are KGHDR and SFDVKD. V lost 3 bases, J lost 6 bases, and 15 bases lay in between. The CDR3 spans 15 residues. In DNA, the CDR3 is TGTGCCACCAGTGATAAGCGAGGGAGTACGGATACGCAGTATTTT. Protein: CATSDKRGSTDTQYF.

CDR3 amino acids: CAWRGTVGADYGYTF. The CDR3 DNA reads as TGTGCCTGGAGGGGGACAGTCGGGGCGGACTATGGCTACACCTTC. V is TRBV30 and J is TRBJ1-2, with 7 positions matching TRBD1. V lost 3 bases and J lost 3; bases outside the gene matches: 10. Germline CDR1 GTSNPN, CDR2 SVGIG (reference sequence). This CDR3 has 15 amino acids.

This clonotype occurred many times. The rearrangement joins TRBV7-8 to TRBJ2-7; D might be TRBD1 or TRBD2, each matching 6 bases. V was clipped by 3 bases and J by 3 bases, with 12 bases between them. This CDR3 region has 14 residues. Germline values: CDR1 SGHVS, CDR2 FQNEAQ. DNA for the CDR3: TGTGCCAGCAGCTTGGGGGGCAGCAACTACGAGCAGTACTTC. It encodes CASSLGGSNYEQYF.

This clonotype was detected a few times. This chain connects TRBV20-1 to TRBJ2-7; no reliable D call. The germline CDR1 and CDR2 sequences are DFQATT and SNEGSKA (reference sequence). The CDR3 spans 15 residues. Between the trimmed V and J ends, which lost 1 base and 6 bases, there was a span of 19 bases. As DNA, the CDR3 is TGCAGTGCTAGAGCTTTGAGTGGTACTAAGGGCGAGCAGTACTTC. Its translation: CSARALSGTKGEQYF.